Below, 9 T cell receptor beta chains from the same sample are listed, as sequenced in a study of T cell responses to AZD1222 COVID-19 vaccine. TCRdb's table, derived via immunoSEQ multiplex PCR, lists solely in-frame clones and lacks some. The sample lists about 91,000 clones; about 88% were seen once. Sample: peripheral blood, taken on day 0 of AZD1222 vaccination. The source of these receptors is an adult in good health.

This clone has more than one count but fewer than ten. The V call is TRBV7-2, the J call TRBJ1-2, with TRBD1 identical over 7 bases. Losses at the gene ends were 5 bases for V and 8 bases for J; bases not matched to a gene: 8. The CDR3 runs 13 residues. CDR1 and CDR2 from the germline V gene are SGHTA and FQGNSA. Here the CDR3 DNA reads TGTGCCAGCAGCCTGGGAGGGGGCCAGGGCTACACCTTC. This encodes CASSLGGGQGYTF.

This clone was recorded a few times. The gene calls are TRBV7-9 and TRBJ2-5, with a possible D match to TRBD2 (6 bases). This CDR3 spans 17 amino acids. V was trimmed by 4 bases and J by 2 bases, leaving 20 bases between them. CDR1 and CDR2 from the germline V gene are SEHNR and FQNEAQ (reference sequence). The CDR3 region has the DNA TGTGCCAGCAGCTCGGGACTCTCCTGGGCCCCTCAAGAGACCCAGTACTTC. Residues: CASSSGLSWAPQETQYF.

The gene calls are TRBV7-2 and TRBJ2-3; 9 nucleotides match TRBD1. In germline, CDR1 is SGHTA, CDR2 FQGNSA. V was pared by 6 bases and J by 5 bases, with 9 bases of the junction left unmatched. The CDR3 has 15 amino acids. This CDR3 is CASRPGTGYEDTQYF. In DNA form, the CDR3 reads TGTGCCAGCAGACCCGGGACAGGGTATGAAGATACGCAGTATTTT.

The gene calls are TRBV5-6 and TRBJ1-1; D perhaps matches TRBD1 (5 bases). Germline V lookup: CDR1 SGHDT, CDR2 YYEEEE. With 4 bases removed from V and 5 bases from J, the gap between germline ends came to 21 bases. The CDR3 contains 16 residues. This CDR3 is CASSPRDEFWGTEAFF. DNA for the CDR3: TGTGCCAGCAGCCCCCGAGATGAGTTTTGGGGGACTGAAGCTTTCTTT.

The DNA of the CDR3 is TGCGCCACCCATGGCAGACAGGTCGGGCATCAGCCCCAGCATTTT. Its translation: CATHGRQVGHQPQHF. The rearrangement links TRBV10-1 to TRBJ1-5, with D possibly TRBD1 on 6 matching bases. The CDR3 has 15 amino acids. Looked up from germline, CDR1 is WNHNN and CDR2 is SYGVQD (reference sequence). Trimming pared 10 bases from V and 5 bases from J, leaving 21 bases between.

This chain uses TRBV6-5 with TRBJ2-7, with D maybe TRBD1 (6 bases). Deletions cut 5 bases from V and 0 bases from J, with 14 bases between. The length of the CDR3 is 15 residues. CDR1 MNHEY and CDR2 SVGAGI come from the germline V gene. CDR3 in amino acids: CASSLFGDTSYEQYF. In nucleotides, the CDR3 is TGTGCCAGCAGTCTCTTCGGGGACACCTCCTACGAGCAGTACTTC.

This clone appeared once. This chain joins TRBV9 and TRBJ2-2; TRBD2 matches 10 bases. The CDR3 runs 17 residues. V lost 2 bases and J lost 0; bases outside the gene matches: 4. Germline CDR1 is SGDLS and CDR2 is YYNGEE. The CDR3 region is CASSVTSGYANTGELFF. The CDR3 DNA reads TGTGCCAGCAGCGTGACTAGCGGGTACGCGAACACCGGGGAGCTGTTTTTT.

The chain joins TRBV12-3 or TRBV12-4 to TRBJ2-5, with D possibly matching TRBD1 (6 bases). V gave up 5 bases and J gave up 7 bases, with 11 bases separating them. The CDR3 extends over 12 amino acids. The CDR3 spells CASSPTGLTQYF. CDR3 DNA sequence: TGTGCCAGCAGTCCAACAGGGTTGACCCAGTACTTC.

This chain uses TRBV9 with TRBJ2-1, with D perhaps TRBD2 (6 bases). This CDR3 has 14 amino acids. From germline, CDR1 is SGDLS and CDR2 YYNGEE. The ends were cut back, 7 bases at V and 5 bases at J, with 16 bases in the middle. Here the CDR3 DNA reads TGTGCCAGCTGCCCCGGCAGGGAGGACAATGAGCAGTTCTTC. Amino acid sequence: CASCPGREDNEQFF.